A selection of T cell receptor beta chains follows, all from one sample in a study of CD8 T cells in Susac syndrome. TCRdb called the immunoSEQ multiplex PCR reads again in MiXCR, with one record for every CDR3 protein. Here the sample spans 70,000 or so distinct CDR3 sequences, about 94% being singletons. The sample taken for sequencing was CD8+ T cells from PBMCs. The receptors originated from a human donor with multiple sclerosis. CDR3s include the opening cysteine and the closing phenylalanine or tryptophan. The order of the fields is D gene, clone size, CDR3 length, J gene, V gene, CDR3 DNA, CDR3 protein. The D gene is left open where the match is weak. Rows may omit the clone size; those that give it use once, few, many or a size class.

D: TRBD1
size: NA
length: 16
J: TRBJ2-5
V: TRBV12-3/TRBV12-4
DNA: TGTGCCAGCAGTTCGTCCGGGACAGGGGTTCTGGAGACCCAGTACTTC
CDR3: CASSSSGTGVLETQYF

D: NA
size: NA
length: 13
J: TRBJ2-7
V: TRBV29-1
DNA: TGCAGCGTTGAAGCGGACTCCAGGGGCGAGCAGTACTTC
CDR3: CSVEADSRGEQYF

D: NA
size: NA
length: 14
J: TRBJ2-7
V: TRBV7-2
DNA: TGTGCCAGCAGCTTAGCTCCAGGGATCTACGAGCAGTACTTC
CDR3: CASSLAPGIYEQYF

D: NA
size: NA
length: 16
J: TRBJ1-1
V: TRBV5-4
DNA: TGTGCCAGCAGCTTGGATGCGGCCAGGGGGAACACTGAAGCTTTCTTT
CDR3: CASSLDAARGNTEAFF

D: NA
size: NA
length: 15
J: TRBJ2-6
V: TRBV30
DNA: TGTGCCTGGAGTGTACTGGGGTCAGGGGCCAACGTCCTGACTTTC
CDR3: CAWSVLGSGANVLTF

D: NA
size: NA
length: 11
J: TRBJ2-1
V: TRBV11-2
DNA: TGTGCCAGCAGCTTAGGGAGTAGGCAGTTCTTC
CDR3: CASSLGSRQFF

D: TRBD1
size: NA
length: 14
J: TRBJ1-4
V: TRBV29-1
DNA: TGCAGCGTCGGACTGACAGGGATTAATGAAAAACTGTTTTTT
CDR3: CSVGLTGINEKLFF

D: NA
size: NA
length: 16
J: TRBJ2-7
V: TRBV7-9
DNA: TGTGCCAGCAGCTCCTTCGGACTCCCGAATGGGTACGAGCAGTACTTC
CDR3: CASSSFGLPNGYEQYF

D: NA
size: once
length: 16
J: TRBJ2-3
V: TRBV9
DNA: TGTGCCAGCAGCGTCCGGGACACCACTAGCACAGATACGCAGTATTTT
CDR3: CASSVRDTTSTDTQYF

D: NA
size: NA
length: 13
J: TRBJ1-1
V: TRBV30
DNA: TGTGCCTGGAGTGTTTTGGTGAACACTGAAGCTTTCTTT
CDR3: CAWSVLVNTEAFF

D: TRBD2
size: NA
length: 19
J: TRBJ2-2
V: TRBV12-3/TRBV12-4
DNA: TGTGCCAGCAGCCATATCCGGGTAACGGCGGGAGGGAACACCGGGGAGCTGTTTTTT
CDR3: CASSHIRVTAGGNTGELFF

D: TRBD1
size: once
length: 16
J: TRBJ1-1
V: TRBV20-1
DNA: TGCAGTGCTAACAACCGGGACAGGGGGCTAAACACTGAAGCTTTCTTT
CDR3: CSANNRDRGLNTEAFF

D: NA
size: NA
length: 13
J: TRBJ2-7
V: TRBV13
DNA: TGTGCCAGCAGCTTACTCGAAACCTACGAGCAGTACTTC
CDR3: CASSLLETYEQYF

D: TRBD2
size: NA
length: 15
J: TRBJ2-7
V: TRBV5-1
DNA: TGCGCCAGCAGCCTTAGCGGGGGAGGCCCCTACGAGCAGTACTTC
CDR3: CASSLSGGGPYEQYF

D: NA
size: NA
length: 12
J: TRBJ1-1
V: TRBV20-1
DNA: TGCAGTGCCCCCCTCGGGAACACTGAAGCTTTCTTT
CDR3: CSAPLGNTEAFF

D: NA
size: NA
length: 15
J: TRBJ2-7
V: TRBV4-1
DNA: TGCGCCAGCAGCCTTCCTTCGGGGGGCTTCTACGAGCAGTACTTC
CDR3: CASSLPSGGFYEQYF

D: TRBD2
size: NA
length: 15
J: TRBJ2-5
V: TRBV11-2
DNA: TGTGCCAGCAGCTTCGTAGCGGGGTTTCAAGAGACCCAGTACTTC
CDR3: CASSFVAGFQETQYF

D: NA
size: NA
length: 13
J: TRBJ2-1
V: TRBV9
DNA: TGTGCCAGCAGCGCGGGTTATCAGAATGAGCAGTTCTTC
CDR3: CASSAGYQNEQFF

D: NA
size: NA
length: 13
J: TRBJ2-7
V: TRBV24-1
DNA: TGTGCCACCAGTGATCGTGACAGCTACGAGCAGTACTTC
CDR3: CATSDRDSYEQYF

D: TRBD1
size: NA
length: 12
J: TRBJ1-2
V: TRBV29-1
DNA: TGCAGCGTTGTGAGACAGGGAAGCGGCTACACCTTC
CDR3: CSVVRQGSGYTF

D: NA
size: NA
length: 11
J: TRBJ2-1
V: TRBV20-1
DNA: TGCAGTGCAAGACTAGACAATGAGCAGTTCTTC
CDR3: CSARLDNEQFF

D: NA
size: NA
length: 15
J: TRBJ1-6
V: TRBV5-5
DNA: TGTGCCAGCAGCGCGCCATCTCCGCCAAATTCACCCCTCCACTTT
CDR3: CASSAPSPPNSPLHF

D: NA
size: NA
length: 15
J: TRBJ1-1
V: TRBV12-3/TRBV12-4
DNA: TGTGCCAGCAGTCCAAACCCCGGGACATATCCTGAAGCTTTCTTT
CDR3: CASSPNPGTYPEAFF

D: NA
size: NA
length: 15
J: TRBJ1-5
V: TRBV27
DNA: TGTGCCACCGTGGGGAGGGGCGCAGGGAATCAGCCCCAGCATTTT
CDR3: CATVGRGAGNQPQHF

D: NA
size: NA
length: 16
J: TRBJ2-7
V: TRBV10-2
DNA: TGCGCCAGCAGAGGAGGGGGCGGGGCGGGCCACTACGAGCAGTACTTC
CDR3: CASRGGGGAGHYEQYF

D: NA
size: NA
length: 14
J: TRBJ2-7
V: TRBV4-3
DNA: TGCGCCAGCAGCCAAGCGGAGGGCTTCTACGAGCAGTACTTC
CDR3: CASSQAEGFYEQYF

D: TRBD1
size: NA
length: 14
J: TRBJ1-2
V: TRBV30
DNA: TGTGCCTGGAGTACGGGACAGGGCGCAAGGGGCTACACCTTC
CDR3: CAWSTGQGARGYTF

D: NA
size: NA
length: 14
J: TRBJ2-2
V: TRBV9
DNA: TGTGCCAGCAGCGTATTGGGGGTCACCGGGGAGCTGTTTTTT
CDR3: CASSVLGVTGELFF

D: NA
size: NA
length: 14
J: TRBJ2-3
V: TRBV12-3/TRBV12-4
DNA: TGTGCCAGCAGTCCCGGGCTAGCAAGAGATACGCAGTATTTT
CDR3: CASSPGLARDTQYF

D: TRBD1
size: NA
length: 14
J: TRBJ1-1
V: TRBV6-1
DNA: TGTGCCAGCAGGCAACAGGGGAGGAACACTGAAGCTTTCTTT
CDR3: CASRQQGRNTEAFF

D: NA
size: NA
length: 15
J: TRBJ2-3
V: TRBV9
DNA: TGTGCCAGCAGGCAGTGGAAGGGGGGCACAGATACGCAGTATTTT
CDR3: CASRQWKGGTDTQYF

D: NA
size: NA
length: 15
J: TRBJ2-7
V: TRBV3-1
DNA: TGTGCCAGCAGCCAGGACGGGACTGTACTCTACGAGCAGTACTTC
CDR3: CASSQDGTVLYEQYF

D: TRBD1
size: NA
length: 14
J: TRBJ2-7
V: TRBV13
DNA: TGTGCCAGCAGCTTAGTGGGACAGGCTTACGAGCAGTACTTC
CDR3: CASSLVGQAYEQYF